This entry lists 8 T cell receptor beta chains sequenced from one sample in a study of cytomegalovirus exposure and HLA in healthy donors. TCRdb's copy holds only in-frame clones and misses some; the assay was immunoSEQ multiplex PCR. Altogether about 74,000 clones are present, approximately 94% being singletons, with the ten largest covering about 1.9%. The sample taken for sequencing was PBMCs. The receptors come from a woman younger than 30 in good health and CMV-seropositive.

The chain combines TRBV15 with TRBJ2-3; 10 positions match TRBD1. Unmatched junction bases numbered 12, after V lost 3 bases and J lost 9 bases. Germline values: CDR1 LNHNV, CDR2 YYDKDF (reference sequence). The CDR3 extends over 16 amino acids. The CDR3 loop reads CATSRTGTGVRYTQYF. CDR3 DNA: TGTGCCACCAGCAGGACCGGGACAGGGGTCCGCTACACGCAGTATTTT.

The chain employs TRBV30 and TRBJ1-2; 7 bases match TRBD1. The length of the CDR3 is 14 residues. Germline lookup yields CDR1 GTSNPN and CDR2 SVGIG (reference sequence). V shed 5 bases, J shed 2 bases, and the junction held 8 bases outside the gene matches. The CDR3 DNA sequence: TGTGCCTGGTCACCGGGACAGACCAACTATGGCTACACCTTC. Encoded protein: CAWSPGQTNYGYTF.

The V and J genes are TRBV4-2 and TRBJ2-5, with a weak D call TRBD1 (5 bases). V shed 2 bases and J shed 2 bases, with 12 bases lying between them. This CDR3 has 15 residues. Germline CDR1 reads LGHNA; CDR2 reads YNFKEQ. The CDR3 loop reads CASSQQDTGQETQYF. CDR3 DNA sequence: TGTGCCAGCAGCCAACAAGACACAGGACAAGAGACCCAGTACTTC.

The gene calls are TRBV5-1 and TRBJ2-3; D might be TRBD1 (7 bases). V was clipped by 5 bases and J by 0 bases, with 13 bases between them. Per the germline V gene, CDR1 is SGHRS and CDR2 is YFSETQ. The CDR3 length is 15 residues. CDR3 sequence (DNA): TGCGCCAGCAGGGACGCGGGACAGAGCACAGATACGCAGTATTTT. It codes for CASRDAGQSTDTQYF.

The chain has TRBV2 and TRBJ2-1; TRBD2 matches 8 bases. V shed 4 bases, J shed 10 bases, and the junction held 12 bases outside the gene matches. Germline-derived CDR1 and CDR2 are SNHLY and FYNNEI. This CDR3 is 15 amino acids long. This CDR3 reads CASSAPGTRSEEQFF. The CDR3 coding sequence is TGTGCCAGCAGTGCCCCCGGGACTAGAAGTGAGGAGCAGTTCTTC.

The chain joins TRBV5-4 to TRBJ1-3, with unresolved D. The germline gives CDR1 SGHNT, CDR2 YYREEE (reference sequence). V dropped 0 bases and J dropped 9 bases, with 10 bases sitting between them. The CDR3 has 13 amino acids. CDR3 region: CASSLDQAGTIYF. The CDR3 nucleotides are TGTGCCAGCAGCTTGGATCAGGCGGGCACCATATATTTT.

The genes are TRBV6-6 and TRBJ2-7, with unresolved D. V was cut by 4 bases and J by 3 bases, with 16 bases left in between. Germline V CDR1 and CDR2: MNHNY, SVGAGI (reference sequence). CDR3 length equals 15 residues. DNA for the CDR3: TGTGCCAGCAGTTCCGCCATAAATCTAAACTACGAGCAGTACTTC. This gives the protein CASSSAINLNYEQYF.

V usage is TRBV5-1 and J usage is TRBJ2-2, with TRBD2 matching 7 bases. J gave up 7 bases and V 4 bases, and 10 bases lay outside the gene matches. The CDR3 covers 15 residues. Germline V gene lookup returns CDR1 SGHRS and CDR2 YFSETQ. The CDR3 loop reads CASSPGEAGVGELFF. CDR3 DNA sequence: TGCGCCAGCAGCCCGGGGGAGGCGGGAGTCGGGGAGCTGTTTTTT.